These 14 T cell receptor beta chains came from one sample sequenced in a study of T cells in Graves' hyperthyroidism and ophthalmopathy. RNA transcripts served as the template for amplifying TCR beta CDR3 regions. HTBI primers were used for first-round RT-PCR of the TCR CDR3. TCRdb ran MiXCR on the multiplex PCR reads and lists one entry per CDR3 protein. The sample shows about 380,000 distinct CDR3 sequences, 13% of them seen only once. The sample comprised blood. These TCRs come from a man aged 25-45 years with Graves' hyperthyroidism that later progressed to Graves' ophthalmopathy.

This clonotype was seen ten or more times. This chain uses TRBV12-3 or TRBV12-4 with TRBJ1-1, with 9 positions matching TRBD1. V lost 6 bases and J lost 3; bases outside the gene matches: 11. CDR3 length: 16 residues. CDR3 sequence: CASSPMARTGDTEAFF. CDR3 DNA sequence: TGTGCCAGCAGCCCGATGGCGCGGACAGGGGACACTGAAGCTTTCTTT.

The CDR3 here is CASSIQGFRTDTQYF. The CDR3 coding sequence is TGTGCCAGTAGTATACAGGGTTTTAGGACAGATACGCAGTATTTT. The V gene is TRBV19, the J gene TRBJ2-3, with a weak D call TRBD1 (5 bases). V was pared by 2 bases and J by 3 bases, with 12 bases between. The germline V gene has CDR1 LNHDA and CDR2 SQIVND (reference sequence). This CDR3 is 15 amino acids long.

This clonotype was picked up many times. The rearrangement joins TRBV6-1 to TRBJ2-5; 9 nucleotides align to TRBD2. The V and J ends lost 0 bases and 2 bases, in that order; junction bases with no gene match: 1. Germline assignment: CDR1 MNHNS and CDR2 SASEGT. The CDR3 is 15 amino acids. The CDR3 DNA reads as TGTGCCAGCAGTGAAGCGGCGGGGGGGCAAGAGACCCAGTACTTC. This sequence encodes CASSEAAGGQETQYF.

This clonotype was seen many times. This sequence joins TRBV7-8 and TRBJ1-4; D ambiguous. CDR1 is SGHVS and CDR2 is FQNEAQ in the germline V gene. Trimming removed 1 base from V and 4 bases from J, with 7 bases in between. This CDR3 has 14 amino acids. The CDR3: CASSLGRLNEKLFF. The DNA of the CDR3 is TGTGCCAGCAGCTTAGGGAGGCTTAATGAAAAACTGTTTTTT.

J is TRBJ1-4 and V is TRBV3-1; 10 bases line up with TRBD1. Germline trimming cut 4 bases from V and 7 bases from J; bases unmatched to any gene: 3. Germline CDR1 is LGHDT and CDR2 is YNNKEL (reference sequence). This CDR3 comprises 14 residues. The CDR3 protein is CASSPGQGIEKLFF. The CDR3 bases are TGTGCCAGCAGCCCGGGACAGGGGATTGAAAAACTGTTTTTT.

This clonotype was recorded at least ten times. The chain couples TRBV27 to TRBJ1-4; no definite D call. From germline, CDR1 is MNHEY and CDR2 SMNVEV (reference sequence). V lost 2 bases to trimming and J lost 7 bases, with 11 bases between them. The CDR3 extends over 14 amino acids. The CDR3 DNA sequence: TGTGCCAGCAGTTTACTGGAGGAACGTGAAAAACTGTTTTTT. Translated: CASSLLEEREKLFF.

In this sample, this clonotype turned up many times. The V and J genes are TRBV28 and TRBJ2-3; D uncertain. V was trimmed by 3 bases and J by 2 bases, leaving 9 bases between them. Germline CDR1 and CDR2: MDHEN and SYDVKM. The length of the CDR3 is 14 residues. CDR3 amino acids: CASSLPRTTDTQYF. The CDR3 DNA follows: TGTGCCAGCAGTTTGCCCCGTACCACAGATACGCAGTATTTT.

There are many counts of this clonotype. The gene calls are TRBV7-8 and TRBJ1-1; D uncertain. Looked up from germline, CDR1 is SGHVS and CDR2 is FQNEAQ. V was clipped by 2 bases and J by 1 base, with 8 bases between them. The CDR3 totals 14 residues. CDR3 loop: CASSLFGPNTEAFF. CDR3 in DNA: TGTGCCAGCAGCTTATTCGGCCCGAACACTGAAGCTTTCTTT.

This chain uses TRBV4-2 with TRBJ1-4; TRBD1 agrees at 10 bases. This CDR3 has 15 residues. Germline V gene sequence: CDR1 LGHNA, CDR2 YNFKEQ. After removal of 0 bases from V and 6 bases from J, the junction contained 1 base not matched to a gene. CDR3 DNA sequence: TGTGCCAGCAGCCAAGAGGGACAGGGGTATGAAAAACTGTTTTTT. Protein sequence: CASSQEGQGYEKLFF.

The V gene is TRBV4-1, the J gene TRBJ2-7; no clear D. With 0 bases removed from V and 9 bases from J, the gap between germline ends came to 12 bases. The CDR3 length is 13 residues. Germline V CDR1 and CDR2: MGHRA, YSYEKL. CDR3 protein: CASSQDRWRPQYF. The CDR3 DNA reads TGCGCCAGCAGCCAAGATCGTTGGCGGCCGCAGTACTTC.

The rearrangement joins TRBV20-1 to TRBJ2-5; TRBD2 matches 9 bases. CDR1 is DFQATT, CDR2 SNEGSKA, per germline (reference sequence). The trim removed 5 bases at V and 6 bases at J, leaving 4 bases unmatched. The CDR3 has 12 residues. For the CDR3, the DNA is TGCAGTGCTCGCGGGGGGGGGCAGACCCAGTACTTC. This codes for CSARGGGQTQYF.

The chain recombines TRBV28 with TRBJ2-7; 7 positions agree with TRBD1. The ends lost 6 bases at V and 4 bases at J; junction bases unmatched: 9. This CDR3 comprises 14 residues. Germline V gives CDR1 MDHEN, CDR2 SYDVKM. The CDR3 loop reads CASSTGTESYEQYF. DNA for the CDR3: TGTGCCAGCAGCACCGGGACAGAGTCGTACGAGCAGTACTTC.

The chain is built from TRBV7-6 and TRBJ2-3; TRBD2 aligns across 7 bases. Germline CDR1 reads SGHVS; CDR2 reads FNYEAQ. The CDR3 has 11 amino acids. V gave up 4 bases and J gave up 14 bases; unmatched junction bases: 6. CDR3 amino acids: CASSSRTSLYF. The CDR3 DNA follows: TGTGCCAGCAGCTCTCGGACTAGTCTGTATTTT.

This clonotype appeared a few times. The chain joins TRBV4-1 to TRBJ1-5; no definite D call. V gave up 2 bases and J gave up 4 bases, with 9 bases separating them. Looked up from germline, CDR1 is MGHRA and CDR2 is YSYEKL. The CDR3 consists of 14 residues. DNA for the CDR3: TGCGCCAGCAGCCAAAAATCGAGAAATCAGCCCCAGCATTTT. It is translated as CASSQKSRNQPQHF.